The sequence of this T cell receptor (beta chain) was determined in a study of T cells in pancreatic ductal adenocarcinoma. Germline CDR1 and CDR2: SGHTS and YDEGEE. The V end was cut by 4 bases, the J end by 3 bases, with 10 bases between. The CDR3 totals 14 residues. Only in-frame clones appear in the TCRdb table, and some are missing; sequencing was by immunoSEQ multiplex PCR. Altogether over 90,000 clones are present, roughly 96% being singletons, with the ten largest covering roughly 3%. Selected pancreatic ductal adenocarcinoma patients had undergone surgery without neoadjuvant therapy. This clone was observed once. Antigen specificity is unknown. General observations from the study: The resected pancreatic cancer cohort was biased toward the minority with early-stage disease. No significant tumor-blood clonality difference; means were about 0.12 and 0.07. Blood had more productive templates and 6 to 9-fold more unique clonotypes than tumor. Comparisons of tumor and blood clonality may show falsely lower tumor diversity.

Sequencing was carried out using PBMCs. This sequence was found in a human donor with pancreatic ductal adenocarcinoma. The gene calls are TRBV5-8 and TRBJ1-4; unclear D gene. The CDR3 region is CASSRLGANEKLFF. Here the CDR3 DNA reads TGTGCCAGCAGCCGACTCGGGGCTAATGAAAAACTGTTTTTT.